The T cell receptor (beta chain) described here comes from a study of blood T cell repertoires in COVID-19. Across the whole study: The study drew acute and convalescent COVID-19 samples from the United States, Italy and Spain. PBMCs, B-cell-depleted T cells, or T cells provided the cDNA or gDNA that made up the material.

In the study's own analysis: Using reference gene primer amplification, nucleated cell counts were estimated. TCRdb keeps only in-frame clones here, not all; method: immunoSEQ multiplex PCR. V and J calls and clone size come straight from that table; D and trimming were deduced from the DNA. The data contain around 30,000 clones, roughly three quarters of them seen just once; the ten biggest clones take up 16%. Trimming removed 4 bases at V and 0 bases at J, with 13 bases between. The germline gives CDR1 SGHRS, CDR2 YFSETQ. The CDR3 length is 16 residues. The chain has TRBV5-1 and TRBJ2-2, with D maybe TRBD2 (6 bases). The receptor comes from a human donor in a cohort sampled during active COVID-19. The specimen was peripheral blood. This chain's CDR3 is CASSLEGYPNTGELFF. The CDR3 region has the DNA TGCGCCAGCAGCCTGGAGGGGTACCCGAACACCGGGGAGCTGTTTTTT.